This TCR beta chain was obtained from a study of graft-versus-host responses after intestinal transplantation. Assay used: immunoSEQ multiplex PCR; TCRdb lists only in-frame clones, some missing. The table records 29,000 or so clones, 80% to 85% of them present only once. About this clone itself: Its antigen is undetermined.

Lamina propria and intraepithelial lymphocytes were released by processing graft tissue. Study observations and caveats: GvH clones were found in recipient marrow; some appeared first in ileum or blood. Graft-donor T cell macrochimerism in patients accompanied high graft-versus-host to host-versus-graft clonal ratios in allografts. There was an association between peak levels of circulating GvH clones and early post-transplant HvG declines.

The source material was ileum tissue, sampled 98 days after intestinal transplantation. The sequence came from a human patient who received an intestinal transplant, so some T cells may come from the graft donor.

The CDR3 here is CASSSGEQETQYF. In DNA form, the CDR3 reads TGTGCCAGCAGCAGCGGGGAACAAGAGACCCAGTACTTC. The chain carries TRBV7-9 and TRBJ2-5, with TRBD2 matching 7 bases. The CDR3 runs to 13 residues. Germline V CDR1 and CDR2: SEHNR, FQNEAQ (reference sequence). The J segment lost 2 bases and the V segment lost 5 bases, leaving 2 bases of the junction unmatched.